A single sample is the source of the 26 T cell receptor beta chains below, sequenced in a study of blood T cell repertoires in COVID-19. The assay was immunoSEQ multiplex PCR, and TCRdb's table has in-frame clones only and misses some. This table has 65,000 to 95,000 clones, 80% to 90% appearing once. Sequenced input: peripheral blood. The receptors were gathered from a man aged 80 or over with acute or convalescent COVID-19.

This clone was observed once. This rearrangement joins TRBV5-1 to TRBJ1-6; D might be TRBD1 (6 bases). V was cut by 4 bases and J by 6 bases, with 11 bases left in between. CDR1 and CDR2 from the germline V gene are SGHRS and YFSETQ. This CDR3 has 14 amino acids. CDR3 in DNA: TGCGCCAGCAGCCTGGACAGTTCTAATTCACCCCTCCACTTT. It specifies CASSLDSSNSPLHF.

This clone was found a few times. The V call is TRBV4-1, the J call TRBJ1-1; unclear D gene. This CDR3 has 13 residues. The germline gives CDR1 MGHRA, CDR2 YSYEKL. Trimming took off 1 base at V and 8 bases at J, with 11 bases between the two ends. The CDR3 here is CASSQGAPPEAFF. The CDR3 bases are TGCGCCAGCAGCCAAGGGGCCCCACCCGAAGCTTTCTTT.

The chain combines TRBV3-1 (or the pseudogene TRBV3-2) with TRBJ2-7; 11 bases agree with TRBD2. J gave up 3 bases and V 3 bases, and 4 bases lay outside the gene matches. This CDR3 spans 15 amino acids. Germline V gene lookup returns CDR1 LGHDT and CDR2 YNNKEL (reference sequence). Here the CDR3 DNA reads TGTGCCAGCAGCCACGGAACTAGCGGGAGCTACGAGCAGTACTTC. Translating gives CASSHGTSGSYEQYF.

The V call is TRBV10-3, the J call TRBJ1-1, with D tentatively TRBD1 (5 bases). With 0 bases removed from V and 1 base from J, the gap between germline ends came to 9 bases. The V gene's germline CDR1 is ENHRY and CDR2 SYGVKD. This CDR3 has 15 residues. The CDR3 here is CAISESGGWNTEAFF. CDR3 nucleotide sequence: TGTGCCATCAGTGAGTCTGGGGGGTGGAACACTGAAGCTTTCTTT.

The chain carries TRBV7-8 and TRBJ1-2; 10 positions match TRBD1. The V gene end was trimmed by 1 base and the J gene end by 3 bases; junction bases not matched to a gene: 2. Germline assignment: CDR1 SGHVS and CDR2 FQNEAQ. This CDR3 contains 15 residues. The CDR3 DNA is TGTGCCAGCAGCTTAGATGGACAGGGGGACTATGGCTACACCTTC. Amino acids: CASSLDGQGDYGYTF.

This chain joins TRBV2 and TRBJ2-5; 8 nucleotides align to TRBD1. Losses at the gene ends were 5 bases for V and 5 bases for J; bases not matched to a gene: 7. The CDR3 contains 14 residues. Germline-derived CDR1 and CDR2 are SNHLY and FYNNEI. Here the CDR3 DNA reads TGTGCCAGCAGTACTCCGACAGGGGAGGAGACCCAGTACTTC. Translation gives CASSTPTGEETQYF.

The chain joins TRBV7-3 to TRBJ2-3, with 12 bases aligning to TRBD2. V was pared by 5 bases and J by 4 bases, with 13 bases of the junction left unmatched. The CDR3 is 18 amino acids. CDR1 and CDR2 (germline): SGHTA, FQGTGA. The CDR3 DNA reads TGTGCCAGCAGCCAACGGACTAGCGGGGTCGGAGCGGCAGATACGCAGTATTTT. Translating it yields CASSQRTSGVGAADTQYF.

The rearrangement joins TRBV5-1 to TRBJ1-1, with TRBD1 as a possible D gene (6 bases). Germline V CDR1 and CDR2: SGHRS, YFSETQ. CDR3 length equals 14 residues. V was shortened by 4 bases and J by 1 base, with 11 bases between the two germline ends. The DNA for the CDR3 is TGCGCCAGCAGCCCTCAGACAGGGAACACTGAAGCTTTCTTT. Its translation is CASSPQTGNTEAFF.

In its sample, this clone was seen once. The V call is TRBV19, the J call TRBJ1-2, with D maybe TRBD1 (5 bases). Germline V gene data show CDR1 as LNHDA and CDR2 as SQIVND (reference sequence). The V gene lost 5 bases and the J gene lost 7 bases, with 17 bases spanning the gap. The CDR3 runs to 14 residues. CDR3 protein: CASSPRERGLGYTF. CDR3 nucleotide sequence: TGTGCCAGTAGTCCCCGTGAGAGGGGACTTGGCTACACCTTC.

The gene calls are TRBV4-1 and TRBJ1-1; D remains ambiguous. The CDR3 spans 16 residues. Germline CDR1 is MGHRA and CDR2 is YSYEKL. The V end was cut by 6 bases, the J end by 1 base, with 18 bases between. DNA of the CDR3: TGCGCCAGCAGTCGAACTTCATTTTGGAGGAACACTGAAGCTTTCTTT. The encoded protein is CASSRTSFWRNTEAFF.

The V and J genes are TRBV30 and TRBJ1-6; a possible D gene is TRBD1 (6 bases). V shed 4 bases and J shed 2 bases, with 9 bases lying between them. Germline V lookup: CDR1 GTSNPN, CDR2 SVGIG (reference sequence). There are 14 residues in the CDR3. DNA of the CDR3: TGTGCCTGGACAGGGGTAGCCTATAATTCACCCCTCCACTTT. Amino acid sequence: CAWTGVAYNSPLHF. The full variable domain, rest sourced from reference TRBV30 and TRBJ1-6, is SQTIHQWPATLVQPVGSPLSLECTVEGTSNPNLYWYRQAAGRGLQLLFYSVGIGQISSEVPQNLSASRPQDRQFILSSKKLLLSDSGFYLCAWTGVAYNSPLHFGNGTRLTVT.

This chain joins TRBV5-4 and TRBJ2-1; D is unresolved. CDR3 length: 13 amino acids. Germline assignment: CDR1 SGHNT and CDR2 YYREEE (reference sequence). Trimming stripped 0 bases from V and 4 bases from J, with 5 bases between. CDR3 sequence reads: CASSLGPYNEQFF. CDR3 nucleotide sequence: TGTGCCAGCAGCTTGGGTCCTTACAATGAGCAGTTCTTC.

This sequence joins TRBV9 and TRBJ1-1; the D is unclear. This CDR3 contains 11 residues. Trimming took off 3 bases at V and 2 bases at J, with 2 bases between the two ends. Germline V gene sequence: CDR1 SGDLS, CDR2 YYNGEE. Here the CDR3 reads CASSANTEAFF. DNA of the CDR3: TGTGCCAGCAGCGCAAACACTGAAGCTTTCTTT.

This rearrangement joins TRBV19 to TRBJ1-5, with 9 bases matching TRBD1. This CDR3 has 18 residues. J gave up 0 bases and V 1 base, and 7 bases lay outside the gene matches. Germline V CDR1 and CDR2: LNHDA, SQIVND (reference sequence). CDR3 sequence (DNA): TGTGCCAGTAGTATAGGTCCTGAGACAGGGGGTAGCAATCAGCCCCAGCATTTT. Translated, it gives CASSIGPETGGSNQPQHF.

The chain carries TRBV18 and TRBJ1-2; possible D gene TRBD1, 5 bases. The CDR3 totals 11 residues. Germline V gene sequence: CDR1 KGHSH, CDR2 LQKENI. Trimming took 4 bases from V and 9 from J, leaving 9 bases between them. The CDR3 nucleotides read TGTGCCAGCTCACGGCCAGGGAGCTACACCTTC. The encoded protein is CASSRPGSYTF.

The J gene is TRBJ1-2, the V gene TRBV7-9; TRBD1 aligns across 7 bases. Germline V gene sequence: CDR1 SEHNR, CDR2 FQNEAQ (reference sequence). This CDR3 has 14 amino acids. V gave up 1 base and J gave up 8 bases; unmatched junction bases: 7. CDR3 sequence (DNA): TGTGCCAGCAGCTTAGAAGCAGGGGGAGGAGGCTACACCTTC. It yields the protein CASSLEAGGGGYTF.

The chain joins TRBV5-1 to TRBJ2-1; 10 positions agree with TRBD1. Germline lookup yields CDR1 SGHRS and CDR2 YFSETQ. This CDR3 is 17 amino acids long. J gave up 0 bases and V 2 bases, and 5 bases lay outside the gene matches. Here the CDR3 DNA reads TGCGCCAGCAGCTTAGGGACAGGGGATTTCTCCTACAATGAGCAGTTCTTC. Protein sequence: CASSLGTGDFSYNEQFF. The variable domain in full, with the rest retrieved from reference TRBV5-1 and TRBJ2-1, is KAGVTQTPRYLIKTRGQQVTLSCSPISGHRSVSWYQQTPGQGLQFLFEYFSETQRNKGNFPGRFSGRQFSNSRSEMNVSTLELGDSALYLCASSLGTGDFSYNEQFFGPGTRLTVL.

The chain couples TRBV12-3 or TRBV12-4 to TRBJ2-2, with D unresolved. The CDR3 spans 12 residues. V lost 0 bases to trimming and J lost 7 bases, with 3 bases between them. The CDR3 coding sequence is TGTGCCAGCAGTTTAGCCGGCGGGGAGCTGTTTTTT. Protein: CASSLAGGELFF.

The CDR3 DNA follows: TGTGCCAGCTCTCTAGCGCTGGTAGCCCACAATGAGCAGTTCTTC. Translating gives CASSLALVAHNEQFF. This chain joins TRBV18 and TRBJ2-1, with D perhaps TRBD2 (6 bases). Trimming removed 6 bases from V and 5 bases from J, with 17 bases in between. CDR1 KGHSH and CDR2 LQKENI come from the germline V gene. This CDR3 has 15 residues.

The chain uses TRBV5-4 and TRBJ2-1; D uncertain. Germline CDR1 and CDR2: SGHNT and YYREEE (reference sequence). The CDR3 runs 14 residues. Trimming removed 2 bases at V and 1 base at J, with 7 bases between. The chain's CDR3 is CASSLANSYNEQFF. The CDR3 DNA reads TGTGCCAGCAGCTTAGCAAATTCCTACAATGAGCAGTTCTTC.

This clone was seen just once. CDR3 loop: CASSPNRGGRSTDTQYF. The CDR3 coding sequence is TGTGCCAGCAGCCCCAATCGGGGGGGGAGAAGCACAGATACGCAGTATTTT. This chain links TRBV3-1 (or the pseudogene TRBV3-2) with TRBJ2-3; TRBD2 matches at 8 bases. Germline CDR1 and CDR2: LGHDT and YNNKEL (reference sequence). The CDR3 extends over 17 amino acids. V was pared by 4 bases and J by 0 bases, with 9 bases of the junction left unmatched.

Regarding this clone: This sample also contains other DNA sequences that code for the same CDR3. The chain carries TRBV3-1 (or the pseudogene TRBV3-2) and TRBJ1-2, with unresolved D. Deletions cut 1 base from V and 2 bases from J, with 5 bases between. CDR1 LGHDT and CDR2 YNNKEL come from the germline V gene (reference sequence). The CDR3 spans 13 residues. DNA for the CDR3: TGTGCCAGCAGCCAAGGAGGGAACTATGGCTACACCTTC. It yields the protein CASSQGGNYGYTF.

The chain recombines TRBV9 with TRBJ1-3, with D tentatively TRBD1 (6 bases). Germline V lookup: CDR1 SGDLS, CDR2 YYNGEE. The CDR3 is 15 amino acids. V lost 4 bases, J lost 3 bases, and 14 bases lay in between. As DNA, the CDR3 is TGTGCCAGCAGCCCACAACAGGGTGGTGGAAACACCATATATTTT. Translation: CASSPQQGGGNTIYF.

The CDR3 DNA sequence: TGCGCCAGCACTCAGGGGGCATCGGGGACTGAAGCTTTCTTT. Residues: CASTQGASGTEAFF. This rearrangement joins TRBV5-1 to TRBJ1-1, with TRBD1 identical over 8 bases. The CDR3 runs 14 residues. The V gene end was trimmed by 6 bases and the J gene end by 5 bases; junction bases not matched to a gene: 9. The germline gives CDR1 SGHRS, CDR2 YFSETQ.

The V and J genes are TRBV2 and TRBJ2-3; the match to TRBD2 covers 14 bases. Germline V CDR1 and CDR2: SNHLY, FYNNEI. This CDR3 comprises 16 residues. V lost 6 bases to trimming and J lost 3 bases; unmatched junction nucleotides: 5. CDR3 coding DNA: TGTGCCAGCAGCCTGAGGACTAGCGGGAGGACAGATACGCAGTATTTT. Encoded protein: CASSLRTSGRTDTQYF.

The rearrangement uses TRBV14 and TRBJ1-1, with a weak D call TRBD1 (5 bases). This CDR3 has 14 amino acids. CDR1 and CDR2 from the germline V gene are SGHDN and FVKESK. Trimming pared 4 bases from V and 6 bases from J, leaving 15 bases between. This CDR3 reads CASSRGGAAPEAFF. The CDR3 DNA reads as TGTGCCAGCAGCCGAGGAGGGGCGGCACCTGAAGCTTTCTTT.